This T cell receptor beta chain stems from a study of blood T cell repertoires in COVID-19 (TCRdb year 2020). In the study overall: Samples covering the acute and convalescent phases of COVID-19 were provided by collaborators in the United States, Italy and Spain. The prospective study material was composed of cDNA or gDNA derived from T cells, B-cell-depleted T cells, or PBMCs. Subjects who had been exposed to COVID-19, were actively infected with it, or had recovered from it provided the deeply sampled blood TCRbeta repertoires that made up the dataset. The repertoires were released in a freely available public database intended as a resource for research on the immune response to SARS-CoV-2. Samples were obtained from the ongoing ImmuneRACE study (first 160 participants) and from about 1,300 subjects provided by 6 global collaborators. Nearly every sample came with metadata listing a de-identified subject ID, COVID-19 status, age in years and sex. Where HLA class I and class II types were available, the types were taken from metadata supplied by the sample provider, not from assay-based typing. What the study reported, not specific to this receptor: Clinical and demographic metadata were provided uncurated, with the amount varying by source and participant.

The immunoSEQ Assay, a bias-controlled multiplex PCR, was used to amplify TCRbeta CDR3 regions from genomic DNA. The study's processing was this. Nucleated cell counts per sample were estimated from amplification of reference gene primers within the assay. To quantify the absolute abundance of each unique TCRbeta CDR3 rearrangement, sequence reads were collapsed and filtered. For each sample, productive Simpson clonality was calculated by taking the square root of Simpson's diversity index across productive rearrangements. This immuneACCESS table, as held by TCRdb, lists in-frame sequences with V and J called but not all clones. Of the missing ones, under half trace to an unresolved V gene in checked studies; the others have no known cause. V, J and clone size were drawn from that table, and D and trimming were deduced from the DNA. Within this sample are some 150,000 clones, with around four fifths of them counted one time only. Together, the top ten hold around 1.6% of the sample.

Regarding this clone: What antigen it recognizes has not been identified. No much larger clone is present one base from it, and per-base qualities are unavailable.

Collaborating institutions collected whole blood in K2EDTA tubes following their own protocols. Collaborator samples were shipped for TCRbeta analysis as frozen whole blood, isolated PBMCs, or DNA extracted from either sample type. Via the germline V gene, CDR1 is MDHEN and CDR2 SYDVKM. Between the V and J ends, shortened by 3 bases and 2 bases respectively, the junction contains 11 bases. From cysteine to phenylalanine, the CDR3 is 15 amino acids long. Only CDR3 DNA is held: 45 bases, read in frame from base 1. The chain uses TRBV28 and TRBJ2-4; the D region possibly corresponds to TRBD2 (5 bases align). This sequence originates from a human donor in a cohort sampled during active COVID-19. Sample: peripheral blood. At the DNA level, the sequence is TGTGCCAGCAGTTTCCAGAGGGAAACCAAAAACATTCAGTACTTC. Its product reads: CASSFQRETKNIQYF.